The rows below give T cell receptor beta chains drawn from one sample of a study of long-term antiretroviral therapy in people with HIV. Sequencing used immunoSEQ multiplex PCR; TCRdb keeps in-frame clones, though not all of them. The sample lists some 31,000 clones; approximately 94% were seen once. Source: unsorted PBMCs, taken 7.3 to 7.5 years after starting antiretroviral therapy. These receptors all stem from a man aged 50-59 years with HIV. The conserved cysteine and the conserved F or W are not part of the CDR3 here. The size of a clone is reported for some rows only, either as once, few or many, or as a class for expanded clones.

CDR3: ASSQRTGGGYEQY
size: -
V: TRBV18
J: TRBJ2-7

CDR3: ASSVSRPQH
size: -
V: TRBV9
J: TRBJ1-5

CDR3: ASSPGSARSYEQY
size: -
V: TRBV7-9
J: TRBJ2-7

CDR3: ASRLDRVSSPLH
size: -
V: TRBV12-2
J: TRBJ1-6

CDR3: SGVPPGITTDTQY
size: -
V: TRBV29-1
J: TRBJ2-3

CDR3: ASSLGQGFDGYT
size: -
V: TRBV5-1
J: TRBJ1-2

CDR3: ASRLSGGNTGELF
size: -
V: TRBV5-1
J: TRBJ2-2

CDR3: ASSLSLGDSFPGGDEQY
size: -
V: TRBV28
J: TRBJ2-7

CDR3: ASSLGGLVNEQF
size: -
V: TRBV11-2
J: TRBJ2-1

CDR3: ASKRDRGYEQY
size: once
V: TRBV6-5
J: TRBJ2-7

CDR3: ASSSSTSGGLSTDTQY
size: -
V: TRBV5-1
J: TRBJ2-3

CDR3: ASSRTLGQTLNEQF
size: -
V: TRBV4-1
J: TRBJ2-1

CDR3: ASSFSGTRGTDTQY
size: -
V: TRBV7-3
J: TRBJ2-3

CDR3: ASSLNRGREGYT
size: once
V: TRBV11-2
J: TRBJ1-2

CDR3: AISESTSGTDRSLTYEQY
size: -
V: TRBV10-3
J: TRBJ2-7

CDR3: ASSLEVGIGTEGYT
size: -
V: TRBV7-6
J: TRBJ1-2

CDR3: ASSQGSSNYGYT
size: -
V: TRBV7-2
J: TRBJ1-2

CDR3: ASSQDYQDRGGNEQF
size: -
V: TRBV4-2
J: TRBJ2-1

CDR3: ASSENPGKGNYGYT
size: once
V: TRBV25-1
J: TRBJ1-2

CDR3: ASSRGTASNEKLF
size: -
V: TRBV2
J: TRBJ1-4

CDR3: SVERQGPPYEQY
size: -
V: TRBV29-1
J: TRBJ2-7

CDR3: ASSDGVEGPQH
size: -
V: TRBV2
J: TRBJ1-5

CDR3: ASSNGGSTDTQY
size: -
V: TRBV6-1
J: TRBJ2-3

CDR3: ASSLVQVSSYEQY
size: -
V: TRBV28
J: TRBJ2-7

CDR3: ASSSDYTGELF
size: -
V: TRBV7-9
J: TRBJ2-2

CDR3: ASSQDLGGEAF
size: -
V: TRBV4-3
J: TRBJ1-1

CDR3: ASSVDGDPGYT
size: -
V: TRBV9
J: TRBJ1-2

CDR3: ASSEGTNQPQH
size: -
V: TRBV6-4
J: TRBJ1-5

CDR3: ASSFMGSGDGYT
size: once
V: TRBV5-1
J: TRBJ1-2

CDR3: AWTDRGHNSPLH
size: -
V: TRBV30
J: TRBJ1-6

CDR3: ASSLGQMTEAF
size: -
V: TRBV5-1
J: TRBJ1-1

CDR3: ASSLRSDDYT
size: -
V: TRBV7-8
J: TRBJ1-2

CDR3: ASSSPPGEQY
size: -
V: TRBV11-2
J: TRBJ2-7

CDR3: ASSLVTERVAKNIQY
size: -
V: TRBV5-6
J: TRBJ2-4

CDR3: ASSGGDRSSYEQY
size: -
V: TRBV6-1
J: TRBJ2-7

CDR3: ASSQDSVTGAGNTIY
size: -
V: TRBV4-1
J: TRBJ1-3

CDR3: ASSVDSGTRVYNEQF
size: -
V: TRBV9
J: TRBJ2-1

CDR3: ASSLGGLGQGEQY
size: -
V: TRBV7-8
J: TRBJ2-7